This T cell receptor beta chain was found in a study of T cell repertoires in cytomegalovirus infection. In the study overall: CMV infection together with matching HLA type was indicated by public TCR beta signatures. The study's findings and limits: HLA-C-restricted TCR beta clonotypes specific for CMV led the ex vivo response. Cumulated frequencies of public TCR beta families served to identify carriers of CMV plus the relevant HLA.

As regards this clonotype: Its specificity is not known.

TCRdb re-called the reads through MiXCR, storing one row per CDR3 protein. The table records 300,000 to 400,000 distinct CDR3 sequences, about 28% of them present only once. Per germline, CDR1 SGHRS and CDR2 YFSETQ. V lost 2 bases to trimming and J lost 1 base, with 18 bases between them. The CDR3 contains 17 residues. The chain carries TRBV5-1 and TRBJ1-1; a weak D match, TRBD1 (5 bases). The TCR comes from a human donor in good health (CMV status not recorded). Some clones in this sample may be carry-over from other donors' samples. The specimen was cultured PBMCs, collected from culture after CMV antigen stimulation. The DNA for the CDR3 is TGCGCCAGCAGCTTCTGGACAAGTCCTAAAGGGAACACTGAAGCTTTCTTT. Its translation: CASSFWTSPKGNTEAFF.